The 22 T cell receptor beta chains in this list originate from one sample, sequenced in a study of response to subunit inactivated influenza vaccine. Via MiXCR, TCRdb re-called the RT-PCR reads, giving one row per CDR3 protein. Counted here are about 570,000 distinct CDR3 sequences, around 11% occurring once; the ten biggest clones make up 11%. These data were also reused for a study on T cells expressing NK-cell markers. This second study notes: With UMIs, 5'RACE template switching was used to make TCR beta cDNA.

This specimen was PBMCs from blood, taken on the day of vaccination. Receptors were obtained from a man aged 50 to 59 who received an inactivated influenza vaccine.

The chain joins TRBV2 to TRBJ2-1; D is ambiguous. CDR3 length: 13 residues. Germline loops: CDR1 SNHLY, CDR2 FYNNEI. Trimming shortened V by 3 bases and J by 8 bases, and 11 bases separated the two germline ends. Written as DNA, the CDR3 is TGTGCCAGCAGTGAGCCCCCCTGGGATGAGCAGTTCTTC. It codes for CASSEPPWDEQFF. Full variable domain (remainder filled in from reference TRBV2 and TRBJ2-1): EPEVTQTPSHQVTQMGQEVILRCVPISNHLYFYWYRQILGQKVEFLVSFYNNEISEKSEIFDDQFSVERPDGSNFTLKIRSTKLEDSAMYFCASSEPPWDEQFFGPGTRLTVL.

This rearrangement joins TRBV20-1 to TRBJ2-1, with 11 bases that match TRBD2. The length of the CDR3 is 14 residues. Germline lookup yields CDR1 DFQATT and CDR2 SNEGSKA (reference sequence). V shed 5 bases, J shed 9 bases, and the junction held 9 bases outside the gene matches. CDR3 sequence reads: CSAQLAGVLGEQFF. The CDR3 DNA reads as TGCAGTGCTCAACTAGCGGGGGTACTCGGTGAGCAGTTCTTC.

This clonotype occurred a few times. CDR3 nucleotide sequence: TGTGCCAGCAGGACTAGCGGGGCCAAAGATACGCAGTATTTT. Translation gives CASRTSGAKDTQYF. This sequence joins TRBV7-2 and TRBJ2-3, with TRBD2 matching over 11 bases. V lost 6 bases, J lost 5 bases, and 4 bases stayed unmatched. CDR3 length: 14 amino acids. CDR1 is SGHTA and CDR2 is FQGNSA in the germline V gene.

The V and J genes are TRBV28 and TRBJ2-6, with D perhaps matching TRBD2 (5 bases). V was clipped by 7 bases and J by 4 bases, with 17 bases between them. The CDR3 is 16 amino acids. Germline loops: CDR1 MDHEN, CDR2 SYDVKM. This CDR3 reads CASTRGLFSGANVLTF. The DNA of the CDR3 is TGTGCCAGCACCCGGGGTTTATTCTCCGGGGCCAACGTCCTGACTTTC.

V and J are TRBV6-1 and TRBJ1-5; D remains ambiguous. Trimming removed 1 base from V and 6 bases from J, with 16 bases in between. Germline V gives CDR1 MNHNS, CDR2 SASEGT. The CDR3 contains 16 residues. The CDR3 spells CASSEGGLGVGQPQHF. In nucleotides, the CDR3 is TGTGCCAGCAGTGAAGGCGGGCTGGGTGTAGGTCAGCCCCAGCATTTT.

V gene TRBV29-1 combines with J gene TRBJ2-3, with 8 bases fitting TRBD1. The J segment lost 4 bases and the V segment lost 7 bases, leaving 13 bases of the junction unmatched. Germline CDR1 is SQVTM and CDR2 is ANQGSEA. This CDR3 contains 15 residues. CDR3 loop: CSAGTGSGGSDTQYF. DNA for the CDR3: TGCAGCGCCGGCACGGGGTCAGGGGGCTCAGATACGCAGTATTTT.

This chain joins TRBV4-1 and TRBJ2-1; 9 bases agree with TRBD1. Trimming took 5 bases from V and 6 from J; bases not matched to a gene: 5. CDR1 MGHRA and CDR2 YSYEKL come from the germline V gene. The CDR3 totals 14 residues. The DNA for the CDR3 is TGCGCCAGCAGCGGACAGGGGCGTGGCAATGAGCAGTTCTTC. It codes for CASSGQGRGNEQFF.

This clonotype has only a few counts. This chain joins TRBV20-1 and TRBJ2-5; TRBD2 is a possible D gene (6 bases). The V gene lost 6 bases and the J gene lost 5 bases, with 13 bases spanning the gap. The V gene's germline CDR1 is DFQATT and CDR2 SNEGSKA (reference sequence). The CDR3 has 12 amino acids. The CDR3 nucleotides read TGCAGTGCCCAAGGAGGGCCGGAGACCCAGTACTTC. It encodes CSAQGGPETQYF.

V and J are TRBV20-1 and TRBJ2-7; D gene uncertain. V was cut by 3 bases and J by 0 bases, with 21 bases left in between. The CDR3 has 17 residues. Germline loops: CDR1 DFQATT, CDR2 SNEGSKA (reference sequence). CDR3 residues: CSASSYSDGVSSYEQYF. The CDR3 bases are TGCAGTGCTAGTTCTTACAGCGACGGAGTGAGCTCCTACGAGCAGTACTTC.

The chain uses TRBV7-2 and TRBJ1-5; D unclear. CDR3 length: 15 amino acids. Germline loops: CDR1 SGHTA, CDR2 FQGNSA. The V end was cut by 1 base, the J end by 2 bases, with 9 bases between. CDR3 region: CASSLVGLGNQPQHF. CDR3 DNA sequence: TGTGCCAGCAGCTTAGTTGGGTTGGGCAATCAGCCCCAGCATTTT.

This chain uses TRBV6-2 or TRBV6-3 with TRBJ2-3; D not certain. This CDR3 spans 15 amino acids. Trimming cost V 2 bases and J 4 bases, with 13 bases left between them. Germline lookup yields CDR1 MNHEY and CDR2 SVGEGT. The CDR3 protein is CASSYGVELADTQYF. Written as DNA, the CDR3 is TGTGCCAGCAGTTACGGTGTAGAGCTCGCAGATACGCAGTATTTT.

This clonotype appeared a few times. The V and J genes are TRBV9 and TRBJ2-1; 13 bases map to TRBD2. The CDR3 has 15 amino acids. Germline loops: CDR1 SGDLS, CDR2 YYNGEE. With V trimmed by 1 base and J by 10 bases, 5 bases remained unmatched. The CDR3 DNA is TGTGCCAGCAGCGTATGGACTAGCGGGAGTGAGGAGCAGTTCTTC. Its protein is CASSVWTSGSEEQFF.

This clonotype was detected a few times. The chain combines TRBV7-8 with TRBJ2-7; no firm D call. Germline V gives CDR1 SGHVS, CDR2 FQNEAQ. The CDR3 loop spans 14 amino acids. V gave up 5 bases and J gave up 1 base, with 12 bases separating them. The CDR3 here is CASSITEASYEQYF. For the CDR3, the DNA is TGTGCCAGCAGCATAACGGAAGCGTCCTACGAGCAGTACTTC.

The V call is TRBV6-2 or TRBV6-3, the J call TRBJ2-7; 12 bases line up with TRBD2. CDR3 length: 16 amino acids. After removal of 5 bases from V and 4 bases from J, the junction contained 9 bases not matched to a gene. CDR1 is MNHEY and CDR2 is SVGEGT in the germline V gene. CDR3 DNA sequence: TGTGCCAGCAGTCTGACTAGCGGGAGACAGGGGTACGAGCAGTACTTC. It encodes CASSLTSGRQGYEQYF.

In its sample, this clonotype was seen many times. The chain couples TRBV5-1 to TRBJ1-5; no reliable D call. CDR1 is SGHRS, CDR2 YFSETQ, per germline. CDR3 length: 15 residues. Deletions cut 4 bases from V and 7 bases from J, with 18 bases between. In DNA form, the CDR3 reads TGCGCCAGCAGCCCACAAGTGGGGAGCGGCCAGCCCCAGCATTTT. Amino acid sequence: CASSPQVGSGQPQHF. Supplemented by reference TRBV5-1 and TRBJ1-5, the full variable domain reads KAGVTQTPRYLIKTRGQQVTLSCSPISGHRSVSWYQQTPGQGLQFLFEYFSETQRNKGNFPGRFSGRQFSNSRSEMNVSTLELGDSALYLCASSPQVGSGQPQHFGDGTRLSIL.

This clonotype was detected only a few times. This chain connects TRBV2 to TRBJ2-3; TRBD2 is a possible D gene (5 bases). CDR1 is SNHLY and CDR2 is FYNNEI in the germline V gene. CDR3 length: 16 residues. The V and J ends lost 3 bases and 1 base respectively, with 14 bases between them. The CDR3: CASSDSVALGTDTQYF. The CDR3 DNA follows: TGTGCCAGCAGTGATAGCGTAGCTCTCGGCACAGATACGCAGTATTTT. Based on the CDR3 plus reference TRBV2 and TRBJ2-3, the full variable domain is EPEVTQTPSHQVTQMGQEVILRCVPISNHLYFYWYRQILGQKVEFLVSFYNNEISEKSEIFDDQFSVERPDGSNFTLKIRSTKLEDSAMYFCASSDSVALGTDTQYFGPGTRLTVL.

The genes are TRBV5-1 and TRBJ2-2, with 10 nucleotides matching TRBD2. Germline lookup yields CDR1 SGHRS and CDR2 YFSETQ. The CDR3 is 16 amino acids. J gave up 6 bases and V 0 bases, and 5 bases lay outside the gene matches. CDR3: CASSLALAGVAGELFF. The CDR3 nucleotides read TGCGCCAGCAGCTTGGCTCTAGCGGGGGTCGCCGGGGAGCTGTTTTTT.

The rearrangement uses TRBV7-2 and TRBJ1-2; D perhaps matches TRBD1 (5 bases). Germline CDR1 and CDR2: SGHTA and FQGNSA. The V end was cut by 5 bases, the J end by 0 bases, with 10 bases between. The CDR3 has 14 residues. The CDR3 loop is CASSPDTSNYGYTF. CDR3 nucleotide sequence: TGTGCCAGCAGCCCGGACACATCTAACTATGGCTACACCTTC.

A few counts support this clonotype. The chain is built from TRBV10-3 and TRBJ2-3; D might be TRBD2 (6 bases). The CDR3 runs to 16 residues. Trimming pared 0 bases from V and 0 bases from J, leaving 10 bases between. The germline CDR1 and CDR2 sequences are ENHRY and SYGVKD. The CDR3 spells CAISESVAGSTDTQYF. Here the CDR3 DNA reads TGTGCCATCAGTGAGTCGGTGGCGGGAAGCACAGATACGCAGTATTTT.

This clonotype was seen more than once but under ten times. J is TRBJ2-7 and V is TRBV5-1, with D unresolved. V lost 3 bases and J lost 0, with 13 bases in between. Germline CDR1 SGHRS, CDR2 YFSETQ. This CDR3 has 15 residues. The CDR3 is CASSSIYGSSYEQYF. Written as DNA, the CDR3 is TGCGCCAGCAGCTCCATCTACGGAAGCTCCTACGAGCAGTACTTC.

This clonotype was counted a few times. The chain uses TRBV5-1 and TRBJ1-1, with D maybe TRBD1 (6 bases). Germline CDR1 reads SGHRS; CDR2 reads YFSETQ. This CDR3 has 14 residues. Trimming shortened V by 4 bases and J by 4 bases, and 14 bases separated the two germline ends. CDR3 region: CASSTGTEFTEAFF. The CDR3 DNA is TGCGCCAGCAGCACAGGGACGGAGTTCACTGAAGCTTTCTTT.

The chain carries TRBV3-1 and TRBJ2-1, with 7 bases aligning to TRBD2. Germline V gene lookup returns CDR1 LGHDT and CDR2 YNNKEL (reference sequence). J gave up 8 bases and V 0 bases, and 7 bases lay outside the gene matches. The CDR3 has 15 amino acids. This chain's CDR3 is CASSQEGGLLYEQFF. CDR3 sequence (DNA): TGTGCCAGCAGCCAAGAGGGGGGACTACTGTATGAGCAGTTCTTC.